This TCR beta chain appears in the sequencing data of a study of CD8 T cells in Susac syndrome. Deletions cut 5 bases from V and 4 bases from J, with 18 bases between. Germline V gene data show CDR1 as SEHNR and CDR2 as FQNEAQ (reference sequence). This CDR3 has 15 amino acids. When the RNA was reverse transcribed, random hexamers were used with an input of roughly 0.5 to 1 ug. Via MiXCR, TCRdb re-called the immunoSEQ multiplex PCR reads, giving one row per CDR3 protein. The sample holds around 45,000 distinct CDR3 sequences, around 93% seen once. This chain joins TRBV7-9 and TRBJ2-7, with a tentative D call TRBD2 (6 bases). Sequencing input: CD8+ T cells from PBMCs. This TCR came from a human donor in good health. The CDR3 here is CASSPPTRAEYEQYF. The DNA of the CDR3 is TGTGCCAGCAGCCCTCCGACTAGGGCGGAATACGAGCAGTACTTC.